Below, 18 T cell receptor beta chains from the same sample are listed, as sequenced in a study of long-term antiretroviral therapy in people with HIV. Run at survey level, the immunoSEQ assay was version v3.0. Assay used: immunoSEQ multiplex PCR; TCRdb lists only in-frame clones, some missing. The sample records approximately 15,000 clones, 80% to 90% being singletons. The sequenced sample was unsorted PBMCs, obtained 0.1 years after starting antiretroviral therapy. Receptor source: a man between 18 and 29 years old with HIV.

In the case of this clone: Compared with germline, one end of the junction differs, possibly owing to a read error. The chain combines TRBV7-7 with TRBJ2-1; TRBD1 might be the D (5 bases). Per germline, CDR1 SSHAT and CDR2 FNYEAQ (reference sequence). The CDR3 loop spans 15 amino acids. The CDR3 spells CASSRTHTQYNEQFF. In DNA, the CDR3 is TGTGCTAGCAGCCGGACACACACCCAATACAATGAGCAGTTCTTC. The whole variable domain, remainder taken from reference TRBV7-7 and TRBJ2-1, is GAGVSQSPRYKVTKRGQDVTLRCDPISSHATLYWYQQALGQGPEFLTYFNYEAQPDKSGLPSDRFSAERPEGSISTLTIQRTEQRDSAMYRCASSRTHTQYNEQFFGPGTRLTVL.

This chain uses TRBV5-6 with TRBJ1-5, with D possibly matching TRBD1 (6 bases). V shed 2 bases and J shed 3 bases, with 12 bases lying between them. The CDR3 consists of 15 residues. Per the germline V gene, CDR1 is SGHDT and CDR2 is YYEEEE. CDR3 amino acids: CASSFNRDSNQPQHF. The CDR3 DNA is TGTGCCAGCAGCTTTAACAGGGATTCCAATCAGCCCCAGCATTTT.

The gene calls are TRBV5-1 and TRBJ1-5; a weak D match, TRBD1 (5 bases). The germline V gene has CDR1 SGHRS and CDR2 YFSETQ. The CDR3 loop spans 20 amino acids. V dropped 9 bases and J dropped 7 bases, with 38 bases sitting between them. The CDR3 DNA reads TGCGCCACCTTCCCCGGGGGTATTCTGCCCTTCCAGGGAAGAGGGCAGCCCCAGCATTTT. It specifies CATFPGGILPFQGRGQPQHF.

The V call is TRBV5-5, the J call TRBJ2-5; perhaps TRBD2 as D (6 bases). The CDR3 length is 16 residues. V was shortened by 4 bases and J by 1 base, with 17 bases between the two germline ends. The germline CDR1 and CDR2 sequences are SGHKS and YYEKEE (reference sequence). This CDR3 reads CASSLAPAGSQETQYF. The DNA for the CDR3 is TGTGCCAGCAGCCTGGCCCCCGCGGGGTCCCAAGAGACCCAGTACTTC.

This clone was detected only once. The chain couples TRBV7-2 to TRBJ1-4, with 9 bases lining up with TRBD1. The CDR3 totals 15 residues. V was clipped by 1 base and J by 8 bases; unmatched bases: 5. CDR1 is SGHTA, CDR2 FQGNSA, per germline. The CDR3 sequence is CASSLGDRVGEKLFF. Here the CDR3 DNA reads TGTGCCAGCAGCTTAGGGGACAGGGTTGGGGAAAAACTGTTTTTT.

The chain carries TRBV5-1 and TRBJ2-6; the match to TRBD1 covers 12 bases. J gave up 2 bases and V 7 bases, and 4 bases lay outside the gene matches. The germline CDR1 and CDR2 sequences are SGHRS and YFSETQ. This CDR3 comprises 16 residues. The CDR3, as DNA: TGCGCCAGCGGGGGGACAGGGGGCGCTGGGGCCAACGTCCTGACTTTC. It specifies CASGGTGGAGANVLTF.

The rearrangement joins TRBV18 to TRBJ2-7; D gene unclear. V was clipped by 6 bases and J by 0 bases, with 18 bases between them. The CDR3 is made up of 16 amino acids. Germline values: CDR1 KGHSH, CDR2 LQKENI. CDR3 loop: CASSSPRRAASYEQYF. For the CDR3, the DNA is TGTGCCAGCTCCTCACCACGAAGGGCAGCCTCCTACGAGCAGTACTTC.

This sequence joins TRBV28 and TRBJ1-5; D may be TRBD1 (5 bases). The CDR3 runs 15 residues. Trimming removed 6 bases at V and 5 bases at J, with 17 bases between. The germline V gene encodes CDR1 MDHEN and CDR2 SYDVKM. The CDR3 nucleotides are TGTGCCAGCAGCTCGGACATCTTTCTAGATCAGCCCCAGCATTTT. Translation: CASSSDIFLDQPQHF. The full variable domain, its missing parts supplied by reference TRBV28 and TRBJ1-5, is DVKVTQSSRYLVKRTGEKVFLECVQDMDHENMFWYRQDPGLGLRLIYFSYDVKMKEKGDIPEGYSVSREKKERFSLILESASTNQTSMYLCASSSDIFLDQPQHFGDGTRLSIL.

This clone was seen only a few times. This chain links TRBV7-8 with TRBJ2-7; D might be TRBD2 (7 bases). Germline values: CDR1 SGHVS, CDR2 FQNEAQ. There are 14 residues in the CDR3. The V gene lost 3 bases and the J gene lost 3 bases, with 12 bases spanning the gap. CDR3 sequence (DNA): TGTGCCAGCAGCTTGGGGGGAGGGGGCTACGAGCAGTACTTC. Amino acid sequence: CASSLGGGGYEQYF.

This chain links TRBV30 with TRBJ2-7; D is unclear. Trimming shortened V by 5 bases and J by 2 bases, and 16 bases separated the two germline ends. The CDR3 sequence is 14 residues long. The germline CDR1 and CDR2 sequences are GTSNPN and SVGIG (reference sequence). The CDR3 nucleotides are TGTGCCTGGGGAAACTTGACGGAGCCCTACGAGCAGTACTTC. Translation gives CAWGNLTEPYEQYF.

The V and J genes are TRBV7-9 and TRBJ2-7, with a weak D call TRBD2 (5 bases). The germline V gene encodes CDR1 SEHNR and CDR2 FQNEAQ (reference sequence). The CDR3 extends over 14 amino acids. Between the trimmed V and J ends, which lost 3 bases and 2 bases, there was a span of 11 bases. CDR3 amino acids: CASSLEESAYEQYF. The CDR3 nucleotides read TGTGCCAGCAGCTTGGAGGAGTCCGCCTACGAGCAGTACTTC.

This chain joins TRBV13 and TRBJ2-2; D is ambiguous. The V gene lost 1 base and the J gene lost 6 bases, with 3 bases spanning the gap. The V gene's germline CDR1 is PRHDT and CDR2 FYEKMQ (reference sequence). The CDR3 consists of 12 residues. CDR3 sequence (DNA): TGTGCCAGCAGCTTAGTTCCCGGGGAGCTGTTTTTT. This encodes CASSLVPGELFF. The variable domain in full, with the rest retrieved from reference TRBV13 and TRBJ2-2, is AAGVIQSPRHLIKEKRETATLKCYPIPRHDTVYWYQQGPGQDPQFLISFYEKMQSDKGSIPDRFSAQQFSDYHSELNMSSLELGDSALYFCASSLVPGELFFGEGSRLTVL.

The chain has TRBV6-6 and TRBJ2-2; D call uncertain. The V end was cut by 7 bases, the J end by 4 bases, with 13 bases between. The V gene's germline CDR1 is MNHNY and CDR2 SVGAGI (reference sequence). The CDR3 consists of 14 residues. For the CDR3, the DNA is TGTGCCAGCATCGGAGTGGGATCCACCGGGGAGCTGTTTTTT. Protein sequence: CASIGVGSTGELFF.

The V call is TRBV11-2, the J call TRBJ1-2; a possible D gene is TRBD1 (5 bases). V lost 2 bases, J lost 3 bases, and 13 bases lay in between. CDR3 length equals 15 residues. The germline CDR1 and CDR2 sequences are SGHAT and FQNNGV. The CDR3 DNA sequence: TGTGCCAGCAGCTTAAAGGGTACAGGTTACTATGGCTACACCTTC. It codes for CASSLKGTGYYGYTF.

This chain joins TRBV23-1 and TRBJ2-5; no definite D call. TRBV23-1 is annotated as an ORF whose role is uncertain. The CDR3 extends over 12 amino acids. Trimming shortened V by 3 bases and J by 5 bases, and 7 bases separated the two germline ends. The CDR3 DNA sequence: TGCGCCAGCAGTCATTGTCCGGAGACCCAGTACTTC. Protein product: CASSHCPETQYF.

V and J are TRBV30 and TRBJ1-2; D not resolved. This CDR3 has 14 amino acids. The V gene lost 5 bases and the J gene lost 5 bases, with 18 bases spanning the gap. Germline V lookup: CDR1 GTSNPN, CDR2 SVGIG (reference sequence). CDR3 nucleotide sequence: TGTGCCTGGGACCGGGCCCCCGGCGGTTATGGCTACACCTTC. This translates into CAWDRAPGGYGYTF.

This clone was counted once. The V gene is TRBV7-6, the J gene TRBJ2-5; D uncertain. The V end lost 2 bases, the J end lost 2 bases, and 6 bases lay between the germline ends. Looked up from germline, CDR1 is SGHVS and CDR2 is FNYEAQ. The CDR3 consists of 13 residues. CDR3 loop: CASSLTMQETQYF. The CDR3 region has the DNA TGTGCCAGCAGCTTAACTATGCAAGAGACCCAGTACTTC.

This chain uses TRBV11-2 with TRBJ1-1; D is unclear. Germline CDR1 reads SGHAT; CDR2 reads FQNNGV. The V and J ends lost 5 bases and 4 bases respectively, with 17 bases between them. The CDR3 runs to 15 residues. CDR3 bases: TGTGCCAGCAGCCTCGGGGTGCTTAGTAGCACTGAAGCTTTCTTT. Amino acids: CASSLGVLSSTEAFF.